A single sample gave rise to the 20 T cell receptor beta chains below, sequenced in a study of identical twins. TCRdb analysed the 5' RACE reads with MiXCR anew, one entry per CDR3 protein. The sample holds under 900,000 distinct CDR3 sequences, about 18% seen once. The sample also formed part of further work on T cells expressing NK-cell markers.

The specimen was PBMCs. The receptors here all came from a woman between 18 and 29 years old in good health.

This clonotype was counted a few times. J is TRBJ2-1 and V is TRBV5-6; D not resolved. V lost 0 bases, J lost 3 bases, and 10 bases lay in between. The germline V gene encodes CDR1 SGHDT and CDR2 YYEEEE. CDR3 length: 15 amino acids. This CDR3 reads CASSLGYPIYNEQFF. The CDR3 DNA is TGTGCCAGCAGCTTGGGATACCCCATCTACAATGAGCAGTTCTTC.

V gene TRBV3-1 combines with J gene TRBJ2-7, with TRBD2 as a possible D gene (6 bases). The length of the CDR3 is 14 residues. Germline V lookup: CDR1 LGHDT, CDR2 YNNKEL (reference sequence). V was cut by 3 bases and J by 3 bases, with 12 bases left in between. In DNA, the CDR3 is TGTGCCAGCAGCCAGGAAGCGGGTAACTACGAGCAGTACTTC. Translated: CASSQEAGNYEQYF.

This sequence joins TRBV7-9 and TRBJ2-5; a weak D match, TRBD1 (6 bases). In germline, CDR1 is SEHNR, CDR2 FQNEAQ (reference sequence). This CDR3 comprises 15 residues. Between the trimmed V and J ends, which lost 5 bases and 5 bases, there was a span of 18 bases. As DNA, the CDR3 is TGTGCCAGCAGCGGGGGACACTCCTTGGGGGAGACCCAGTACTTC. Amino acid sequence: CASSGGHSLGETQYF.

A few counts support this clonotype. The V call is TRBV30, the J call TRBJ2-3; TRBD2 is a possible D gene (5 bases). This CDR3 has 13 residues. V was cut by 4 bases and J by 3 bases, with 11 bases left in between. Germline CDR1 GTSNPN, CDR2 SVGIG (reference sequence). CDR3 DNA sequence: TGTGCCTGGACGAAACTAGGGACAGATACGCAGTATTTT. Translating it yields CAWTKLGTDTQYF. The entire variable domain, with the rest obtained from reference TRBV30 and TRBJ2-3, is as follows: SQTIHQWPATLVQPVGSPLSLECTVEGTSNPNLYWYRQAAGRGLQLLFYSVGIGQISSEVPQNLSASRPQDRQFILSSKKLLLSDSGFYLCAWTKLGTDTQYFGPGTRLTVL.

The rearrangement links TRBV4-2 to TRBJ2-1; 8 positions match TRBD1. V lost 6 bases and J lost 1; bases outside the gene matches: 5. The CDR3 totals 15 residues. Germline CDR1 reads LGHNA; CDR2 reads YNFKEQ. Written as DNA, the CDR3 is TGTGCCAGCAGGCTAGGACAGGGTTCCTACAATGAGCAGTTCTTC. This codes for CASRLGQGSYNEQFF.

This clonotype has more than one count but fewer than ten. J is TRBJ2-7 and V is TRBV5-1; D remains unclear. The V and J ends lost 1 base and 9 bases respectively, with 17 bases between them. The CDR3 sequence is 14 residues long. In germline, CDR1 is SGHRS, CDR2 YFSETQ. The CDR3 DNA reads TGCGCCAGCAGCTTGCTCCTCAATAGTAATCGGCAGTACTTC. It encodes CASSLLLNSNRQYF.

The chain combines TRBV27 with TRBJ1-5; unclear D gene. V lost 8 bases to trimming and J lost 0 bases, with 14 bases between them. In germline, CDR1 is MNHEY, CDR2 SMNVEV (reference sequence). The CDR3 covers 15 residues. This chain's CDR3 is CASGPGGFSNQPQHF. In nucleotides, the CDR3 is TGTGCCAGCGGTCCGGGTGGCTTTAGCAATCAGCCCCAGCATTTT.

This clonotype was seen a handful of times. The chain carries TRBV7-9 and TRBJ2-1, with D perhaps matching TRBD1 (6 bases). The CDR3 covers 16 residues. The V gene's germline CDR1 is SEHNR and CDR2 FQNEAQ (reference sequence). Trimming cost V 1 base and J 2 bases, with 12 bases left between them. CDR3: CASSLGVGTPYNEQFF. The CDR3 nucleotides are TGTGCCAGCAGCTTAGGTGTGGGGACACCCTACAATGAGCAGTTCTTC.

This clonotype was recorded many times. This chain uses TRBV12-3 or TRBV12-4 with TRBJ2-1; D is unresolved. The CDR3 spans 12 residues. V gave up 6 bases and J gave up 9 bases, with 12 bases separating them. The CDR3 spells CASRLIESEQFF. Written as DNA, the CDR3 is TGTGCCAGCAGACTAATTGAGAGTGAGCAGTTCTTC.

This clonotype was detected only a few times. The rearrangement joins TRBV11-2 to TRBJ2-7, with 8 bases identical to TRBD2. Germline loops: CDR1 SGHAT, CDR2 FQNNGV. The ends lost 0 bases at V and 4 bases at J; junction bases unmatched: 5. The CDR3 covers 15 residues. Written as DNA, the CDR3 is TGTGCCAGCAGCTTAGAGGGGCTAGCGGGTTACGAGCAGTACTTC. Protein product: CASSLEGLAGYEQYF.

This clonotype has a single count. The CDR3 nucleotides are TGTGCCAGCAGTCACATCAGGGCACTAGGCGAGCAGTACTTC. Translated, it gives CASSHIRALGEQYF. The V and J genes are TRBV12-3 or TRBV12-4 and TRBJ2-7; the D call may be TRBD1 or TRBD2 (5 bases each). This CDR3 is 14 amino acids long. V lost 5 bases, J lost 6 bases, and 17 bases lay in between.

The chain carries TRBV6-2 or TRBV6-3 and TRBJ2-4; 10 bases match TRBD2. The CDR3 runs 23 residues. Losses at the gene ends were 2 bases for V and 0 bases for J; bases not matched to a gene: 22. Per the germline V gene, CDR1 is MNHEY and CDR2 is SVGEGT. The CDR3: CASSYPELGLLAGRLLAKNIQYF. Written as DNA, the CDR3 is TGTGCCAGCAGTTACCCAGAACTCGGGTTACTAGCGGGGAGACTTCTAGCCAAAAACATTCAGTACTTC.

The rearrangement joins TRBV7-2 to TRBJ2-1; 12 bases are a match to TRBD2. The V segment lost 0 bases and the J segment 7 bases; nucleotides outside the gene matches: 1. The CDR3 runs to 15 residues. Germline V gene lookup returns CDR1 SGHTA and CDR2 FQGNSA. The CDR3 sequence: CASSLAGTSGNEQFF. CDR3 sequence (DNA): TGTGCCAGCAGCTTAGCCGGGACTAGCGGGAATGAGCAGTTCTTC.

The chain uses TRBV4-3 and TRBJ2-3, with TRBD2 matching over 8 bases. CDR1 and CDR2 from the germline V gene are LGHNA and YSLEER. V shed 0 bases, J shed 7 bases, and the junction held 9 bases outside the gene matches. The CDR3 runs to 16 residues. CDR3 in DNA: TGCGCCAGCAGCCAAGAGAAAGCGGGAGACGTGTATACGCAGTATTTT. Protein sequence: CASSQEKAGDVYTQYF.

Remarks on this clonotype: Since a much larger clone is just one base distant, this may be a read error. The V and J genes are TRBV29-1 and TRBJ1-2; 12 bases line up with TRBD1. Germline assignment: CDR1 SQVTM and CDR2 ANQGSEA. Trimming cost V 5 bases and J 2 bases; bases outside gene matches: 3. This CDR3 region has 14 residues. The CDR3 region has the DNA TGCAGCGTTACCGGGACAGGGGGCAACTATGGCTACACCTTC. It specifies CSVTGTGGNYGYTF.

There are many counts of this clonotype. DNA of the CDR3: TGTGCCAGCAGTTTCGGCACAGATACGCAGTATTTT. Its translation: CASSFGTDTQYF. This chain connects TRBV12-3 or TRBV12-4 to TRBJ2-3; D remains unclear. Trimming took 3 bases from V and 1 from J, leaving 2 bases between them. The CDR3 runs to 12 residues.

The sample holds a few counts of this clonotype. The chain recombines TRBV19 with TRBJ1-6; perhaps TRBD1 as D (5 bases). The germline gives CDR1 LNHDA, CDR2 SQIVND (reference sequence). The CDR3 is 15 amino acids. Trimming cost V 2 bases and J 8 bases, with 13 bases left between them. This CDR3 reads CASSILAGVDSPLHF. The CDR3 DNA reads TGTGCCAGTAGTATATTGGCGGGGGTAGATTCACCCCTCCACTTT. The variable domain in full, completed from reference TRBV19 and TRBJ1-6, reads DGGITQSPKYLFRKEGQNVTLSCEQNLNHDAMYWYRQDPGQGLRLIYYSQIVNDFQKGDIAEGYSVSREKKESFPLTVTSAQKNPTAFYLCASSILAGVDSPLHFGNGTRLTVT.

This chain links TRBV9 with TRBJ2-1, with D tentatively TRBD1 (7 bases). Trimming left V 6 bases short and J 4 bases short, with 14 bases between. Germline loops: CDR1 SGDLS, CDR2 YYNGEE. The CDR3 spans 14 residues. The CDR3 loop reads CASTKAGGYNEQFF. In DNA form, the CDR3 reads TGTGCCAGCACCAAAGCAGGGGGGTACAATGAGCAGTTCTTC.

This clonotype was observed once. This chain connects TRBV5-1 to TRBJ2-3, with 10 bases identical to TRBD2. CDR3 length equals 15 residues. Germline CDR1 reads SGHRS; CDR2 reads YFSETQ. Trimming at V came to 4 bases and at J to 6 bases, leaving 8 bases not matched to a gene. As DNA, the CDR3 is TGCGCCAGCAGCCCCGGCGGGACTAGCGTCGATACGCAGTATTTT. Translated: CASSPGGTSVDTQYF.

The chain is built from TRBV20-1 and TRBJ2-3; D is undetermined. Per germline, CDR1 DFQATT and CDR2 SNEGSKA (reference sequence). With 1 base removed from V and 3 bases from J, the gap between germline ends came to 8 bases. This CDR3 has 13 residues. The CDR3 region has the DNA TGCAGTGCTAGAGTCTCTCTTACAGATACGCAGTATTTT. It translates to CSARVSLTDTQYF.